This T cell receptor beta chain was found in a study of T cells in women clearing cervical HPV infection. Broader study findings: It is unknown whether associations predate infection; no effector/memory or HPV-specific sorting.

Germline values: CDR1 DFQATT, CDR2 SNEGSKA (reference sequence). The CDR3 loop spans 12 amino acids. V was pared by 0 bases and J by 8 bases, with 7 bases between. Points on this clone: Its antigen is currently unknown. Sequencing ends 3 residues short of the CDR3 end; the germline J gene provides the rest.

This table comes from immunoSEQ multiplex PCR, and its TCRdb copy is limited to in-frame clones, with some not included. The table lists roughly 47,000 clones, with 35% to 45% in the top ten. The sequence was collected from a woman between 18 and 70 years old with a cervical HPV16 infection that either progressed to CIN3+ or cleared (not recorded which). This chain joins TRBV20-1 and TRBJ1-4; D is uncertain. The material sequenced was blood buffy coat. This CDR3 reads CSARDLGEKLFF. The covered CDR3 bases are TGCAGTGCTAGAGATTTAGGGGAAAAA.